This T cell receptor beta chain emerged from a study of cytomegalovirus exposure and HLA in healthy donors. About this clone itself: Its antigen remains unknown.

This CDR3 is built from 15 residues. Germline CDR1 and CDR2: SGHRS and YFSETQ. J lost 8 bases, V lost 4 bases, and 9 bases had no gene match. Unrecorded immune exposure was likely among donors, who were nominally healthy when sampled. Vbeta (60) and Jbeta (13) primers were used in the PCR. Measured with immunoSEQ multiplex PCR; TCRdb has only the in-frame clones, and not every one. The sample records some 150,000 clones, around 80% being singletons. Study outcomes and limitations: The productive fraction for most TCR beta V segments was about 87% or about 30% in an earlier analysis. Across all donors, roughly uniform sequencing depth was an assumption of the presence/absence analyses. Trimming of TCR beta V- and J-genes showed a link, identified in a later analysis, to a missense DCLRE1C variant.

The material sequenced was PBMCs. J is TRBJ1-4 and V is TRBV5-1, with 9 positions matching TRBD1. The receptor was isolated from a middle-aged woman in good health and CMV-seropositive. The CDR3 protein is CASSVGQGYAEKLFF. CDR3 in DNA: TGCGCCAGCAGCGTTGGACAGGGGTATGCAGAAAAACTGTTTTTT.